The rows below give T cell receptor beta chains drawn from one sample of a study of post-analysis software for immune sequencing data. TCRdb independently ran MiXCR on the PCR reads; one entry per CDR3 protein. The sample carries 750,000 to 950,000 distinct CDR3 sequences, about half recorded once. The specimen sequenced was blood. Receptors were obtained from a girl aged 5 to 17 with multiple sclerosis. Both conserved end residues are trimmed from each CDR3. D genes are given only for firm matches.

>TRBJ2-7|TRBV6-2/TRBV6-3|NA
ASRPGSYEQY
>TRBJ2-5|TRBV25-1|TRBD2
ASSESWTSGIGETQY
>TRBJ2-1|TRBV15|TRBD1
ATSSSTQGGNYNEQF
>TRBJ1-2|TRBV3-1|TRBD1
ASSHTTGKAGYT
>TRBJ1-2|TRBV7-9|NA
ASSSGAKEDYGYT
>TRBJ2-7|TRBV12-3/TRBV12-4|NA
ASSPQAYGVYPSYEQY
>TRBJ2-7|TRBV6-6|TRBD1
ASSPGTDPYEQY
>TRBJ2-3|TRBV7-2|TRBD2
ASSPGTSGASTDTQY
>TRBJ2-7|TRBV20-1|NA
SAGRANEQY
>TRBJ2-1|TRBV7-2|NA
ASSLEASRGNEQF